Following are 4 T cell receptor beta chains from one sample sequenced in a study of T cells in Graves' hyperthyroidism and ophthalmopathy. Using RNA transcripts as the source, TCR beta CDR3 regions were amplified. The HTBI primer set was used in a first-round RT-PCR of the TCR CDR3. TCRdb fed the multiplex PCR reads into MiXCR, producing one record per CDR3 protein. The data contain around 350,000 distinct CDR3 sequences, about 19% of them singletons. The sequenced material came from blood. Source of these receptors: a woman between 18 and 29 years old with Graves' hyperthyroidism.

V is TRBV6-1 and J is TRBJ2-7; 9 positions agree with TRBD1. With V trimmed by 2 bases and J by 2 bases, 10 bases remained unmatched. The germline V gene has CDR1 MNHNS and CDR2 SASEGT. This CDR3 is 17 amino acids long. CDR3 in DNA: TGTGCCAGCAGTGAAAGGGGCTTCGGGACAGGGACCTACGAGCAGTACTTC. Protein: CASSERGFGTGTYEQYF.

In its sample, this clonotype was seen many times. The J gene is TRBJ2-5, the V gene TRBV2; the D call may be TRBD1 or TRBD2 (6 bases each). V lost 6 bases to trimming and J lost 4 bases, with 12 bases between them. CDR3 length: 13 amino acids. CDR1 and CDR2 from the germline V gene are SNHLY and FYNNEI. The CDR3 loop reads CASRSPGAETQYF. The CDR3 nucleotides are TGTGCCAGCAGATCACCGGGGGCAGAGACCCAGTACTTC.

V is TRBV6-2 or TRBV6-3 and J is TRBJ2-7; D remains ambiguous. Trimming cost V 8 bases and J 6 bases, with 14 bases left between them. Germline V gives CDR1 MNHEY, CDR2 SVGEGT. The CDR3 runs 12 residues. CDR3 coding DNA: TGTGCCAGCCAAAAAGGGTTTTTCGAGCAGTACTTC. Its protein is CASQKGFFEQYF.

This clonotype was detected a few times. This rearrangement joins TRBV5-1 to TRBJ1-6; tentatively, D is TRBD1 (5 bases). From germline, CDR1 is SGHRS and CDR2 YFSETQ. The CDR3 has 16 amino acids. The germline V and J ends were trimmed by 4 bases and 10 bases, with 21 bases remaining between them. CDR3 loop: CASSPSGTPNNSPLHF. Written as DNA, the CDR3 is TGCGCCAGCAGCCCCTCCGGGACGCCCAACAACTCACCCCTCCACTTT. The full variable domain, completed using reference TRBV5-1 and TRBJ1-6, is KAGVTQTPRYLIKTRGQQVTLSCSPISGHRSVSWYQQTPGQGLQFLFEYFSETQRNKGNFPGRFSGRQFSNSRSEMNVSTLELGDSALYLCASSPSGTPNNSPLHFGNGTRLTVT.